Sequencing of this TCR beta chain was carried out in a study of CD8 T cells in ankylosing spondylitis. Whole-study findings and limits: Researchers reportedly found disease-linked clones significantly enriched in matched ankylosing spondylitis synovial fluid. Ankylosing spondylitis blood appeared to be characterized by a TCR beta motif of 8 or 9 highly homologous variants.

This clonotype occurred a few times. No antigen is known for it. Quantitative 5'-RACE was performed with molecular barcodes, and it yielded the TCR beta libraries. One entry per CDR3 protein, called by TCRdb with MiXCR from the 5' RACE reads. Of hundreds of thousands of distinct CDR3 sequences in the sample, about 25% were seen once. The TCR sequence derives from a male donor with ankylosing spondylitis. Sequencing was carried out using blood, either unsorted or a sorted T cell fraction (not recorded which).

DNA for the CDR3: TGTGCCAGCGGGTTGGGACGGAACACTGAAGCTTTCTTT. As protein: CASGLGRNTEAFF. The chain has TRBV11-2 and TRBJ1-1; D possibly corresponds to TRBD1 (5 bases). The CDR3 is 13 amino acids. Per the germline V gene, CDR1 is SGHAT and CDR2 is FQNNGV. The germline V and J ends were trimmed by 8 bases and 1 base, with 11 bases remaining between them.